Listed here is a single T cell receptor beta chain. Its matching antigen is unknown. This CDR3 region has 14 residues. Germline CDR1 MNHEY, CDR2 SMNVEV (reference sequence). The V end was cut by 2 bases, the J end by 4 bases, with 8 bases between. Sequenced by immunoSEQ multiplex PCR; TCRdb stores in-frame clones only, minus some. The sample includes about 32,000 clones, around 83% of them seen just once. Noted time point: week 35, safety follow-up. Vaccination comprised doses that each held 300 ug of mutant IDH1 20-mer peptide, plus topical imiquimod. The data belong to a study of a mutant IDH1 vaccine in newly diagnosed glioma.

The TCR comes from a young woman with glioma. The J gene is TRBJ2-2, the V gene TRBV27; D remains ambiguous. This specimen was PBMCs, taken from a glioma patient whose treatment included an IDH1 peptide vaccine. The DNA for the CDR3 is TGTGCCAGCAGTTTAGGGCGACTCACCGGGGAGCTGTTTTTT. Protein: CASSLGRLTGELFF.